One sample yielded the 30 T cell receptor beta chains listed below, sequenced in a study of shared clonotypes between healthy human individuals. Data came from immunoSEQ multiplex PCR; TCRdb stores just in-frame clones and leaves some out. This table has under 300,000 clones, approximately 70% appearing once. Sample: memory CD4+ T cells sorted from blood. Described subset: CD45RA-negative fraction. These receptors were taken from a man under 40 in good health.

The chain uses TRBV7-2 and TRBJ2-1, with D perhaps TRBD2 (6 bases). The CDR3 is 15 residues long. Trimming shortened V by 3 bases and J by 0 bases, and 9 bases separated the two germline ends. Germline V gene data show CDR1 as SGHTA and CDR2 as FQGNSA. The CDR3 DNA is TGTGCCAGCAGCTTGTCTAGCGACTCCTACAATGAGCAGTTCTTC. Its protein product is CASSLSSDSYNEQFF.

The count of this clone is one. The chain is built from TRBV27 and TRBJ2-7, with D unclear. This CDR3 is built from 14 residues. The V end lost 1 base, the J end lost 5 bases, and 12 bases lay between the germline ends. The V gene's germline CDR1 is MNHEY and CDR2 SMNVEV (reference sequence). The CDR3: CASSLLAGRHEQYF. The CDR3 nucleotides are TGTGCCAGCAGTTTATTGGCAGGTCGGCACGAGCAGTACTTC.

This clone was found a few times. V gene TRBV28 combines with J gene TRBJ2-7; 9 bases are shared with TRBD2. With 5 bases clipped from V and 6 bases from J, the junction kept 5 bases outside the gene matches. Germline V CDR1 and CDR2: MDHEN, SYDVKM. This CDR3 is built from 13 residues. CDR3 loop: CASSRLAGTEQYF. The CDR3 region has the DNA TGTGCCAGCAGTCGTCTAGCGGGAACCGAGCAGTACTTC.

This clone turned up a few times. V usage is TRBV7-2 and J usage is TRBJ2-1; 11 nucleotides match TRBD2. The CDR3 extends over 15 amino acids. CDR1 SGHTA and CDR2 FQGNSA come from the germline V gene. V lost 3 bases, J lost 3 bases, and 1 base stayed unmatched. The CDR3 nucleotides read TGTGCCAGCAGCTTGACTAGCGGGGACTACAATGAGCAGTTCTTC. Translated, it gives CASSLTSGDYNEQFF.

CDR3 DNA: TGTGCCAGCAGCTTAAGGGCTCTAGCTTACACCGGGGAGCTGTTTTTT. Translated: CASSLRALAYTGELFF. The chain links TRBV7-9 to TRBJ2-2; D perhaps matches TRBD2 (5 bases). The CDR3 has 16 amino acids. CDR1 SEHNR and CDR2 FQNEAQ come from the germline V gene (reference sequence). V gave up 2 bases and J gave up 3 bases, with 13 bases separating them. The whole variable domain, remainder taken from reference TRBV7-9 and TRBJ2-2, is DTGVSQNPRHKITKRGQNVTFRCDPISEHNRLYWYRQTLGQGPEFLTYFQNEAQLEKSRLLSDRFSAERPKGSFSTLEIQRTEQGDSAMYLCASSLRALAYTGELFFGEGSRLTVL.

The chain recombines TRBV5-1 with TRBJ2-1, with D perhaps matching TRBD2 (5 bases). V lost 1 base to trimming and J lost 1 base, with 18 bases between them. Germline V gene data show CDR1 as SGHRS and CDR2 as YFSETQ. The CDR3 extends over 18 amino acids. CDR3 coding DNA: TGCGCCAGCAGCTTGAACCCCCAAGACGGGGTTTCCTACAATGAGCAGTTCTTC. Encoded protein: CASSLNPQDGVSYNEQFF. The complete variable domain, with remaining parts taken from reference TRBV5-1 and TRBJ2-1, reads KAGVTQTPRYLIKTRGQQVTLSCSPISGHRSVSWYQQTPGQGLQFLFEYFSETQRNKGNFPGRFSGRQFSNSRSEMNVSTLELGDSALYLCASSLNPQDGVSYNEQFFGPGTRLTVL.

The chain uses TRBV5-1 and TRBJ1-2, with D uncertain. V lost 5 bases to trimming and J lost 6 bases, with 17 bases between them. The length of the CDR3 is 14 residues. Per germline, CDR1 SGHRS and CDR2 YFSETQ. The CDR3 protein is CASSEGGQFNGYTF. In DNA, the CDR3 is TGCGCCAGCAGTGAGGGAGGTCAGTTTAATGGCTACACCTTC.

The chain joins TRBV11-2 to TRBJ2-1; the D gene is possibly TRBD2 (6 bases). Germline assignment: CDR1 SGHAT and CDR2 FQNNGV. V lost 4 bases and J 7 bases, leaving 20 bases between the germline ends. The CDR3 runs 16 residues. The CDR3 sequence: CASSSPGLPVGNEQFF. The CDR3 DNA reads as TGTGCCAGCAGCTCTCCGGGACTCCCGGTCGGGAATGAGCAGTTCTTC.

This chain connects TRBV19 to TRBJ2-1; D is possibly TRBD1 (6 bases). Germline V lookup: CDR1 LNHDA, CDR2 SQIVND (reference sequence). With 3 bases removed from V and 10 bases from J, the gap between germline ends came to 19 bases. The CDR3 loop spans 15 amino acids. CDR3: CASSIVGTLSGEQFF. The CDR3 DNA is TGTGCCAGTAGTATTGTAGGGACACTTTCAGGGGAGCAGTTCTTC.

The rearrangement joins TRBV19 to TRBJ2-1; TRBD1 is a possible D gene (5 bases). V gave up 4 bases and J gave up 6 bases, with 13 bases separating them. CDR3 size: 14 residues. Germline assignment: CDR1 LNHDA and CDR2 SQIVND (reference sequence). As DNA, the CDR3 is TGTGCCAGTAGTAAGCTCGTAGGGGTCAATGAGCAGTTCTTC. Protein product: CASSKLVGVNEQFF.

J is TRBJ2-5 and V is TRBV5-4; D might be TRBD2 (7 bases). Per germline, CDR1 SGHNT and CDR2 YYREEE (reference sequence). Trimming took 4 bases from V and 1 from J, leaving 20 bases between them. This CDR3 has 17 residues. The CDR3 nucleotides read TGTGCCAGCAGCGGCGGACAGCGGGATGGGGCCCAAGAGACCCAGTACTTC. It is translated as CASSGGQRDGAQETQYF.

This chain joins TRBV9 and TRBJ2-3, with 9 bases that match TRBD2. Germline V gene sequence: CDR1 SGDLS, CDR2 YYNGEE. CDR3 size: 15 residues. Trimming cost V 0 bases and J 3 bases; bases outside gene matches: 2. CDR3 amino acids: CASSVGSGSTDTQYF. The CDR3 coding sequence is TGTGCCAGCAGCGTAGGTAGCGGGAGTACAGATACGCAGTATTTT.

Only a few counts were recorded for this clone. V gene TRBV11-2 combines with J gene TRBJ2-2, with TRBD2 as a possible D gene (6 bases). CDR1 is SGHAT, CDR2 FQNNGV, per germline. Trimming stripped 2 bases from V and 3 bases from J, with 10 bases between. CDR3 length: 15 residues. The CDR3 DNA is TGTGCCAGCAGCTTAATGGGACTCTACACCGGGGAGCTGTTTTTT. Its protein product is CASSLMGLYTGELFF.

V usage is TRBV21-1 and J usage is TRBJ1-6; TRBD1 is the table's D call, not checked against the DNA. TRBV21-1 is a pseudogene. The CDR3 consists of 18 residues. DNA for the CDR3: TGTGCCAGCAGCAAAGGCCCAGGGGGCGCGTCCTATAATTCACCCCTCCACTTT. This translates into CASSKGPGGASYNSPLHF.

The CDR3 spells CASSRQVSNTGELFF. The CDR3 bases are TGCGCCAGCAGTAGACAGGTATCGAACACCGGGGAGCTGTTTTTT. The chain combines TRBV5-1 with TRBJ2-2; D perhaps matches TRBD1 (6 bases). V gave up 5 bases and J gave up 0 bases, with 11 bases separating them. Germline lookup yields CDR1 SGHRS and CDR2 YFSETQ. The CDR3 sequence is 15 residues long.

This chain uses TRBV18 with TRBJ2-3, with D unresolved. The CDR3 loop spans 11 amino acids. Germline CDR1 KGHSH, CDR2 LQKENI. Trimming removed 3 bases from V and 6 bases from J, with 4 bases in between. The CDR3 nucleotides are TGTGCCAGCTCACCCCGGGATACGCAGTATTTT. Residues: CASSPRDTQYF.

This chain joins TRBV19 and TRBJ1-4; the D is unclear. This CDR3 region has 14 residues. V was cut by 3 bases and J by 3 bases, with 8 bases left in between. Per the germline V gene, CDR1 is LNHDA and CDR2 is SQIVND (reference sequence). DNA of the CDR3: TGTGCCAGTAGTATCATACAGTCTAATGAAAAACTGTTTTTT. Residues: CASSIIQSNEKLFF.

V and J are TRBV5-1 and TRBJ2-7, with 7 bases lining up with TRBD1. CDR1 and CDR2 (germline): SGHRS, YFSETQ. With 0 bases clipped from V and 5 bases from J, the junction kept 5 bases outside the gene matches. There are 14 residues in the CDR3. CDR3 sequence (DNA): TGCGCCAGCAGCTTGGCAGACAGGGTAGACGAGCAGTACTTC. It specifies CASSLADRVDEQYF.

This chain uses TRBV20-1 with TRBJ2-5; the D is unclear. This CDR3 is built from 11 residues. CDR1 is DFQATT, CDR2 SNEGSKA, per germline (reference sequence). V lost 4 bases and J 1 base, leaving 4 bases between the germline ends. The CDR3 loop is CSATLQETQYF. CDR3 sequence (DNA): TGCAGTGCTACCCTCCAAGAGACCCAGTACTTC.

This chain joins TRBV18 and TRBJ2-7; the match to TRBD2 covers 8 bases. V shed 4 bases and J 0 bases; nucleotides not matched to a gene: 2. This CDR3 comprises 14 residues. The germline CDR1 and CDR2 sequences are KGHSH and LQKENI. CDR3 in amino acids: CASSQTSDSYEQYF. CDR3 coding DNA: TGTGCCAGCTCACAGACTAGCGACTCCTACGAGCAGTACTTC.

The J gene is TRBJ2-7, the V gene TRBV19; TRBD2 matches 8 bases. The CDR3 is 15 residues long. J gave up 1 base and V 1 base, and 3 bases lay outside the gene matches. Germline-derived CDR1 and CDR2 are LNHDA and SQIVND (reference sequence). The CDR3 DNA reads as TGTGCCAGTAGTATAGTGGCGGGAGGATCCTACGAGCAGTACTTC. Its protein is CASSIVAGGSYEQYF.

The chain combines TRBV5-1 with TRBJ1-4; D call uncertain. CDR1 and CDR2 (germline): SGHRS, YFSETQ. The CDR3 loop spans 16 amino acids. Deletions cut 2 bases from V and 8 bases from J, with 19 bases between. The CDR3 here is CASSFFGSGGGEKLFF. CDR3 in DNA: TGCGCCAGCAGCTTTTTCGGGTCCGGCGGCGGAGAAAAACTGTTTTTT.

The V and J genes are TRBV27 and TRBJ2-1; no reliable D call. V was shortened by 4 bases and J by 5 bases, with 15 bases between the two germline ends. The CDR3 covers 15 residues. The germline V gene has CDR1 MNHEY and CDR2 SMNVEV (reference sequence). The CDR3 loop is CASSSQRYMDNEQFF. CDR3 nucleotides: TGTGCCAGCAGTTCCCAGCGATATATGGACAATGAGCAGTTCTTC.

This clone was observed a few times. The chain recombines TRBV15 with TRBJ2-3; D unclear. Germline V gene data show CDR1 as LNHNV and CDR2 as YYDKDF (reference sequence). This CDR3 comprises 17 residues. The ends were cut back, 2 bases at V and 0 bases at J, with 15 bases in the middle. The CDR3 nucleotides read TGTGCCACCAGCAGATTCCCCCGAAAGATAAGCACAGATACGCAGTATTTT. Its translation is CATSRFPRKISTDTQYF.

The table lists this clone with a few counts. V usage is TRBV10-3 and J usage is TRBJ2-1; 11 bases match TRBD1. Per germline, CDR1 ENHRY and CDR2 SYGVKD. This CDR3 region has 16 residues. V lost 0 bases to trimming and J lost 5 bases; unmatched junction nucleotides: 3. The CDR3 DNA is TGTGCCATCAGTGAGTCTGGACAGGGGGCGCACAATGAGCAGTTCTTC. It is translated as CAISESGQGAHNEQFF.

The CDR3 protein is CATSTVSSGRGKDTQYF. DNA of the CDR3: TGTGCCACCAGCACAGTCTCTAGCGGGAGAGGAAAGGATACGCAGTATTTT. This chain joins TRBV15 and TRBJ2-3; 10 bases are shared with TRBD2. This CDR3 comprises 17 residues. V lost 4 bases to trimming and J lost 6 bases; unmatched junction nucleotides: 13. CDR1 and CDR2 (germline): LNHNV, YYDKDF (reference sequence).

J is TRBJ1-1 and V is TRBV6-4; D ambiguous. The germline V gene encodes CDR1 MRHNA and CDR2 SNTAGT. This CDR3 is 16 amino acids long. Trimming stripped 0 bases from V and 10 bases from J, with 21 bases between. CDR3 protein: CASSDSRVQKLRVAFF. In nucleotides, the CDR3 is TGTGCCAGCAGTGACTCGAGGGTCCAGAAGCTAAGGGTAGCTTTCTTT.

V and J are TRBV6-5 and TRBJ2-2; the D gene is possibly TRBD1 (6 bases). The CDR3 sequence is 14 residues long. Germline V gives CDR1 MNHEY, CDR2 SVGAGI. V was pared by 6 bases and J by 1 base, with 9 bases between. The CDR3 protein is CASRLGGNTGELFF. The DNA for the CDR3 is TGTGCCAGCAGATTAGGGGGGAACACCGGGGAGCTGTTTTTT.

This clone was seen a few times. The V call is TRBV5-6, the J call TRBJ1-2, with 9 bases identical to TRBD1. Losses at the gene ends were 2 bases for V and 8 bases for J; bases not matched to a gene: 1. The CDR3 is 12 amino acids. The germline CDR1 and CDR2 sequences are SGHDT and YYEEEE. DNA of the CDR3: TGTGCCAGCAGCTTAGGACAGGGGGGCTACACCTTC. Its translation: CASSLGQGGYTF.

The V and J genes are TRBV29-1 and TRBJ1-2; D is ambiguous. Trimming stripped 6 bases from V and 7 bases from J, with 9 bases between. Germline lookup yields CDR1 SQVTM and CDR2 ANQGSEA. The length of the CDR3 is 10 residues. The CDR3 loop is CSVLDVGYTF. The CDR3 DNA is TGCAGCGTGCTGGACGTTGGCTACACCTTC.